These T cell receptor beta chains were read from a single sample in a study of cytomegalovirus exposure and HLA in healthy donors. Produced via immunoSEQ multiplex PCR; TCRdb's table is partial and in-frame only. The profile shows some 180,000 clones, around three quarters of them singletons. Sequenced: PBMCs. Source of these receptors: a woman aged 25-40 years in good health and CMV-seropositive. The CDR3 runs from the conserved cysteine through the conserved F or W. Expanded clones get a size class; other rows say once, few or many, or leave the size out.

V gene	clone size	J gene	CDR3 length	CDR3 protein
TRBV6-1	.	TRBJ1-2	13	CASSEGQGYGYTF
TRBV15	.	TRBJ1-5	15	CATSRELYSNQPQHF
TRBV5-1	once	TRBJ2-5	17	CASSSTQLAGGQETQYF
TRBV6-4	.	TRBJ2-1	15	CASSDRGGGYNEQFF
TRBV28	.	TRBJ2-3	18	CASSLSAGGRASTDTQYF
TRBV9	.	TRBJ2-2	14	CASTGTGATGELFF
TRBV4-3	.	TRBJ2-2	15	CASSQDPGGTGELFF
TRBV19	.	TRBJ1-2	12	CASGQGNYGYTF
TRBV18	.	TRBJ1-3	17	CASSPAGTDISGNTIYF
TRBV19	.	TRBJ2-7	13	CASSAAGATQQYF
TRBV19	.	TRBJ1-1	12	CASSPTPGEAFF
TRBV28	.	TRBJ1-6	16	CASSPEGSPYNSPLHF
TRBV30	once	TRBJ2-3	14	CACSTSGSQRGQYF
TRBV7-9	.	TRBJ1-1	13	CASSTTENTEAFF
TRBV27	.	TRBJ1-1	16	CASSSPSKPGWTEAFF
TRBV11-2	few	TRBJ2-7	11	CASSWGHEQYF
TRBV7-3	.	TRBJ2-3	13	CASSPTSTDTQYF
TRBV7-2	.	TRBJ2-5	12	CASSLHAGTQYF
TRBV20-1	.	TRBJ2-3	11	CSASSTDTQYF
TRBV5-1	.	TRBJ1-2	14	CASSLSPGEYGYTF
TRBV9	.	TRBJ2-3	16	CASSAWQGSLADTQYF
TRBV11-2	.	TRBJ1-6	14	CASSLGSGYSPLHF
TRBV28	.	TRBJ2-1	18	CASSFGTGNPAGHNEQFF
TRBV6-1	.	TRBJ2-3	15	CASSEAMSPTDTQYF
TRBV4-1	.	TRBJ2-7	16	CASSREGQRIDYEQYF
TRBV7-7	few	TRBJ2-7	17	CASSLPFPAEASYEQYF
TRBV28	.	TRBJ2-2	16	CASSSHGQGVPGELFF
TRBV6-6	.	TRBJ1-4	15	CASSYEGGKSEKLFF
TRBV7-9	.	TRBJ2-3	15	CASSSTNPSTDTQYF
TRBV30	.	TRBJ1-5	13	CAWSEGASQPQHF
TRBV5-1	.	TRBJ1-4	15	CASSSEGAGNEKLFF
TRBV4-3	.	TRBJ2-1	17	CASSQELAGEPYNEQFF
TRBV6-1	.	TRBJ1-6	14	CASSSTGINSPLHF
TRBV2	.	TRBJ1-1	15	CASRKETGEVAEAFF
TRBV6-1	.	TRBJ1-5	13	CASSDGASTPQHF
TRBV29-1	.	TRBJ1-2	12	CSVLTGIYGYTF
TRBV7-8	few	TRBJ1-5	13	CASTYRGLQPQHF
TRBV9	.	TRBJ2-5	17	CASSVGLAGGPQETQYF
TRBV7-9	few	TRBJ2-5	17	CSSSSDRGLGGQETQYF
TRBV4-1	.	TRBJ1-4	16	CASSHLLGGGYEKLFF
TRBV5-4	.	TRBJ1-5	16	CASSLDGQRGNQPQHF
TRBV7-2	few	TRBJ2-7	15	CASSLAGTGGVEQYF
TRBV19	.	TRBJ1-5	21	CASSTRTLRGEWPRSNQPQHF
TRBV11-1	.	TRBJ2-3	15	CASEMDRGTTDTQYF
TRBV7-8	few	TRBJ2-6	18	CASSLVQVSFSGANVLTF
TRBV15	few	TRBJ1-1	14	CATSRDGGNTEAFF